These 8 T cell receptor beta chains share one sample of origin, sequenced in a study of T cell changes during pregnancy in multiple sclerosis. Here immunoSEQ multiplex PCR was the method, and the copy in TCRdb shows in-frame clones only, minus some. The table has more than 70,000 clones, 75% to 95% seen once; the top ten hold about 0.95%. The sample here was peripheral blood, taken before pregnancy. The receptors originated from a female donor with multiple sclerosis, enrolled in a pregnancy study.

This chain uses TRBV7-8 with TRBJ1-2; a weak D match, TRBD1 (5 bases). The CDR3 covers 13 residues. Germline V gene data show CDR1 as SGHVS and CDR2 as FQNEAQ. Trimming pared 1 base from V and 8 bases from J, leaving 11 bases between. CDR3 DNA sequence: TGTGCCAGCAGCTTAGGGCCAGGGTTAGGCTACACCTTC. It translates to CASSLGPGLGYTF.

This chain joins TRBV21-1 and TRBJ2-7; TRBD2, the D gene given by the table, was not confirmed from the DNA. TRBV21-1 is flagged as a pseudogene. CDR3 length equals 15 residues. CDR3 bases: TGTGCCAGAACAAAAGTGGGGAGGTCGGTCTGCGAGCAGTACTTC. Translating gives CARTKVGRSVCEQYF.

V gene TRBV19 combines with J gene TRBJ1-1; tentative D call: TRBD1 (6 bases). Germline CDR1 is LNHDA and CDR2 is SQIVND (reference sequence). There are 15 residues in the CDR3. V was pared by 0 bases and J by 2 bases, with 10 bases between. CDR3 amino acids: CASSIDGGPNTEAFF. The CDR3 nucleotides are TGTGCCAGTAGTATAGACGGGGGGCCTAACACTGAAGCTTTCTTT.

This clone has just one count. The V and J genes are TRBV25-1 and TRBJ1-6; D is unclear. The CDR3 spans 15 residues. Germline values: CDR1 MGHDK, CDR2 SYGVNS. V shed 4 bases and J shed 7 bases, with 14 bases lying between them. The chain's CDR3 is CASSARGGVNSPLHF. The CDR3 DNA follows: TGTGCCAGCAGTGCCCGAGGAGGAGTCAATTCACCCCTCCACTTT. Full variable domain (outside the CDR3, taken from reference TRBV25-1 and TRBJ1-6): EADIYQTPRYLVIGTGKKITLECSQTMGHDKMYWYQQDPGMELHLIHYSYGVNSTEKGDLSSESTVSRIRTEHFPLTLESARPSHTSQYLCASSARGGVNSPLHFGNGTRLTVT.

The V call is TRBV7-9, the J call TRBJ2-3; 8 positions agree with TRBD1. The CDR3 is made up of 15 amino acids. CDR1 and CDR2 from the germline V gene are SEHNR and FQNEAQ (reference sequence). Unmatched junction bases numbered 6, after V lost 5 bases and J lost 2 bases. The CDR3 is CASSQRQGNTDTQYF. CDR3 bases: TGTGCCAGCAGCCAAAGACAGGGGAACACAGATACGCAGTATTTT.

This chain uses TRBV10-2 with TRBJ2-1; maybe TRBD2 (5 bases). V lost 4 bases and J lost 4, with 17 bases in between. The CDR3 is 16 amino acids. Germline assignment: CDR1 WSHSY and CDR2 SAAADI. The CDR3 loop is CASSASVGVGYNEQFF. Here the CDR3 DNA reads TGCGCCAGCAGTGCGTCGGTCGGGGTTGGGTACAATGAGCAGTTCTTC.

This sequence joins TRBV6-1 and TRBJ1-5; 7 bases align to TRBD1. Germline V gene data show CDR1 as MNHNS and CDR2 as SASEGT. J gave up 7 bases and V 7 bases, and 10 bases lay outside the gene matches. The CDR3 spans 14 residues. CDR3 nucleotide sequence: TGTGCCAGCACCGAACAGGGGCCGCAACAGCCCCAGCATTTT. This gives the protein CASTEQGPQQPQHF.

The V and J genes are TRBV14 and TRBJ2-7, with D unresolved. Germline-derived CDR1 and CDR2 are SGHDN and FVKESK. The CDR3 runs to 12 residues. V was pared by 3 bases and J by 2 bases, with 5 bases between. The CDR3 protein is CASSHSAYEQYF. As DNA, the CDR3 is TGTGCCAGCAGCCATAGTGCCTACGAGCAGTACTTC.